This TCR beta chain was sequenced for a study of cytomegalovirus exposure and HLA in healthy donors. Study outcomes and limitations: Most TCR beta V segments were productive about 90% or about 30% of the time in an earlier analysis. Sequences of the TCR beta chain were said to predict the HLA-A and HLA-B alleles of most subjects accurately. Associated with HLA alleles at 0.05 false discovery rate in a later analysis were about 17,000 TCR beta sequences. Some segments of the V type, notably TRBV6-2 and TRBV6-3, were excluded as indistinguishable.

With respect to this clone: Its antigen remains unidentified.

The CDR3 has 17 amino acids. Germline V lookup: CDR1 SGHRS, CDR2 YFSETQ. V was cut by 5 bases and J by 1 base, with 19 bases left in between. Both 60 Vbeta primers and 13 Jbeta primers went into the PCR. Produced via immunoSEQ multiplex PCR; TCRdb's table is partial and in-frame only. The sample holds 150,000 to 200,000 clones; 82% are singletons and the top ten take 6.5%. This chain joins TRBV5-1 and TRBJ2-1; D unclear. The specimen sequenced was PBMCs. This clonotype was sampled from a woman in her 50s in good health and CMV-seropositive. CDR3 coding DNA: TGCGCCAGCAGATCCCCCGGTCCCGTGGAGTCCTACAATGAGCAGTTCTTC. Protein: CASRSPGPVESYNEQFF.